Each of the 12 T cell receptor beta chains below was sequenced from the same sample in a study of metastatic and nonmetastatic thyroid tumors. MiXCR reprocessed the PCR reads for TCRdb. The table includes approximately 30,000 clones, roughly 4% detected once. Every patient was untreated before thyroid surgery. What was sequenced was blood. These receptors came from a male donor with papillary thyroid cancer or a benign thyroid nodule (not recorded which). Some clones in this sample may be carry-over from other donors' samples.

There are a few counts of this clone. V gene TRBV27 combines with J gene TRBJ2-7, with 7 bases matching TRBD1. Germline values: CDR1 MNHEY, CDR2 SMNVEV (reference sequence). The CDR3 is 15 residues long. J lost 2 bases, V lost 2 bases, and 6 bases had no gene match. The CDR3 region is CASSLSWDRTYEQYF. The CDR3 region has the DNA TGTGCCAGCAGTTTAAGTTGGGACAGAACCTACGAGCAGTACTTC.

This clone was counted ten times or more. This may arise from a read error, as a much more abundant clone is one base away. The CDR3 spells CASSLRDGQYF. The DNA for the CDR3 is TGTGCCAGCAGTTTGAGGGACGGGCAGTACTTC. The chain couples TRBV28 to TRBJ2-7, with D perhaps assigned TRBD1 or TRBD2 (5 bases each). The CDR3 runs to 11 residues. Germline CDR1 reads MDHEN; CDR2 reads SYDVKM. V was shortened by 3 bases and J by 9 bases, with 9 bases between the two germline ends.

This clone was seen ten or more times. V gene TRBV29-1 combines with J gene TRBJ1-4; TRBD1 matches at 10 bases. Trimming removed 4 bases from V and 7 bases from J; junction bases left unmatched: 6. This CDR3 spans 14 amino acids. Germline CDR1 SQVTM, CDR2 ANQGSEA. This CDR3 is CSVGRGTGAEKLFF. CDR3 bases: TGCAGCGTTGGAAGAGGGACAGGGGCTGAAAAACTGTTTTTT.

V and J are TRBV6-1 and TRBJ2-3, with 12 bases fitting TRBD2. CDR1 and CDR2 (germline): MNHNS, SASEGT. Unmatched junction bases numbered 18, after V lost 6 bases and J lost 5 bases. The CDR3 contains 19 residues. CDR3 sequence: CASSRFSSGRASGGDTQYF. The DNA for the CDR3 is TGTGCCAGCAGCCGATTCTCTAGCGGGAGGGCCTCAGGGGGAGATACGCAGTATTTT.

This clone was seen more than once but under ten times. The rearrangement uses TRBV5-1 and TRBJ1-5; D unresolved. This CDR3 spans 14 amino acids. Germline V gene data show CDR1 as SGHRS and CDR2 as YFSETQ. V was shortened by 4 bases and J by 4 bases, with 12 bases between the two germline ends. CDR3 nucleotides: TGCGCCAGCAGCGACGACGGGTTAAATCAGCCCCAGCATTTT. It encodes CASSDDGLNQPQHF.

This rearrangement joins TRBV6-9 to TRBJ2-1; 9 bases line up with TRBD2. Per germline, CDR1 MNHGY and CDR2 SVAAGI. With 3 bases clipped from V and 3 bases from J, the junction kept 6 bases outside the gene matches. The CDR3 extends over 16 amino acids. CDR3 in amino acids: CASSYGGRAVYNEQFF. Here the CDR3 DNA reads TGTGCCAGCAGTTACGGCGGGAGGGCAGTCTACAATGAGCAGTTCTTC.

With regard to this clone: Germline is not matched at one junction end, which may reflect a read error. The chain couples TRBV6-1 to TRBJ2-2; 10 bases agree with TRBD2. From germline, CDR1 is MNHNS and CDR2 SASEGT. The CDR3 runs 17 residues. CDR3 coding DNA: TGTGCCAGCAGGGCTCCGTCGGGACTAGCGAAGACCTGGGAGCTGTTTTTC. Its translation is CASRAPSGLAKTWELFF.

The rearrangement joins TRBV6-5 to TRBJ2-1, with TRBD1 as a possible D gene (6 bases). The ends were cut back, 2 bases at V and 8 bases at J, with 16 bases in the middle. Germline V gene data show CDR1 as MNHEY and CDR2 as SVGAGI. This CDR3 has 15 residues. The CDR3 is CASSYRAGDSDEQFF. The CDR3 DNA sequence: TGTGCCAGCAGTTACAGGGCAGGGGATTCGGATGAGCAGTTCTTC.

By share, this clone counts as medium-sized. This chain uses TRBV19 with TRBJ2-7; 15 nucleotides align to TRBD2. Trimming removed 6 bases from V and 5 bases from J; junction bases left unmatched: 5. CDR3 length equals 15 residues. CDR1 and CDR2 from the germline V gene are LNHDA and SQIVND (reference sequence). CDR3 protein: CASSGTSGRWNEQYF. The DNA for the CDR3 is TGTGCCAGTAGCGGGACTAGCGGGAGGTGGAACGAGCAGTACTTC.

The chain couples TRBV6-1 to TRBJ1-2; unclear D gene. The CDR3 length is 13 residues. CDR1 is MNHNS, CDR2 SASEGT, per germline. With 6 bases removed from V and 9 bases from J, the gap between germline ends came to 17 bases. The CDR3 loop is CASRVGAGYCYTF. Here the CDR3 DNA reads TGTGCCAGCAGGGTGGGCGCGGGGTATTGCTACACCTTC.

This clone appeared a few times. The V call is TRBV25-1, the J call TRBJ1-2; a possible D gene is TRBD1 (5 bases). V dropped 2 bases and J dropped 8 bases, with 15 bases sitting between them. Per the germline V gene, CDR1 is MGHDK and CDR2 is SYGVNS. The CDR3 loop spans 14 amino acids. This CDR3 is CASSESFRGNGYTF. The CDR3 nucleotides read TGTGCCAGCAGTGAAAGTTTTCGGGGGAACGGCTACACCTTC.

This chain joins TRBV7-9 and TRBJ2-2, with 8 bases identical to TRBD1. The CDR3 has 16 residues. Looked up from germline, CDR1 is SEHNR and CDR2 is FQNEAQ (reference sequence). The ends lost 5 bases at V and 1 base at J; junction bases unmatched: 6. The CDR3, as DNA: TGTGCCAGCAGCCTTACACAGGGGGAGAACACCGGGGAGCTGTTTTTT. Its protein product is CASSLTQGENTGELFF.